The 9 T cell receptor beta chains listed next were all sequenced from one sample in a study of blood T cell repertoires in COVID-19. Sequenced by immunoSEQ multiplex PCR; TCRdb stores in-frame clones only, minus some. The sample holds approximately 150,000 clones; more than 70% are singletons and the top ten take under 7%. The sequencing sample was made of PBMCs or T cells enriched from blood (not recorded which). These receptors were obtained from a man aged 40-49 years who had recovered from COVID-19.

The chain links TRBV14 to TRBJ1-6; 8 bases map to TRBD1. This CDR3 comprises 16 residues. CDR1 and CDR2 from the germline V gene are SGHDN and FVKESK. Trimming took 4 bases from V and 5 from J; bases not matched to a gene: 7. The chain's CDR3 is CASSRMTGAHNSPLHF. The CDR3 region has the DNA TGTGCCAGCAGCCGCATGACAGGGGCCCATAATTCACCCCTCCACTTT.

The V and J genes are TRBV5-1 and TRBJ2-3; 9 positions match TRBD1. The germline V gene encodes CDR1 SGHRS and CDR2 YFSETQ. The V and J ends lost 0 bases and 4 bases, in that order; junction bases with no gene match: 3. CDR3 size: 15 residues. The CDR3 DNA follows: TGCGCCAGCAGCTTGGACAGGGGGCGCTCAGATACGCAGTATTTT. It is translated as CASSLDRGRSDTQYF.

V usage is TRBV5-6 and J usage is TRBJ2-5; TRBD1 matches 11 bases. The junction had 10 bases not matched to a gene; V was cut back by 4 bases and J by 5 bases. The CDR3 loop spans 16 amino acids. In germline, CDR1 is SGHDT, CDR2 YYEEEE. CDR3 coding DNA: TGTGCCAGCAGCCCTACCGGACAGGGGGCGAGGGAGACCCAGTACTTC. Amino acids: CASSPTGQGARETQYF.

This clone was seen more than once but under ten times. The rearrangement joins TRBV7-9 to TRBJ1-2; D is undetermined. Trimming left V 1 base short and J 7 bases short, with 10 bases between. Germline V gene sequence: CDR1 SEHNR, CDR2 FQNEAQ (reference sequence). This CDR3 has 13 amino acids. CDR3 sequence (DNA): TGTGCCAGCAGCTTAGTCTTGGGGAGTGGCTACACCTTC. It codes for CASSLVLGSGYTF.

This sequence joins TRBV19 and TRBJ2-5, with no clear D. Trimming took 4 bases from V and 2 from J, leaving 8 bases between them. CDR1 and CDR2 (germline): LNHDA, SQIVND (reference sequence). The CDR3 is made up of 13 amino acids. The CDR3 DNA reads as TGTGCCAGTAGTAAGCGCCCTCAAGAGACCCAGTACTTC. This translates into CASSKRPQETQYF.

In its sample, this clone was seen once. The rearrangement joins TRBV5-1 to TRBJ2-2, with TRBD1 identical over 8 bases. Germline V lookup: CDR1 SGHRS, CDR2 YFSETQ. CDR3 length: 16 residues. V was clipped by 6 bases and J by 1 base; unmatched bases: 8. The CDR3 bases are TGCGCCAGCACCCGAGACGGGACAGGGAACACCGGGGAGCTGTTTTTT. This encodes CASTRDGTGNTGELFF.

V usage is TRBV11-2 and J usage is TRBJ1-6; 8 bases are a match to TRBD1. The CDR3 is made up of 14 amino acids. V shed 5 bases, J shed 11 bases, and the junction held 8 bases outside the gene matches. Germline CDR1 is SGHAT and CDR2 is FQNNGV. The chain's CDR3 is CASSADRVVPPLHF. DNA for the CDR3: TGTGCCAGCAGCGCGGACAGGGTGGTTCCACCCCTCCACTTT.

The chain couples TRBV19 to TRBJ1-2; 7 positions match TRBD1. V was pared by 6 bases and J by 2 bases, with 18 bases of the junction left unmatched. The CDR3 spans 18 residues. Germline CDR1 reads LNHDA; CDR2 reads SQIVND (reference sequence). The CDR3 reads CASRSRGYSTGFNYGYTF. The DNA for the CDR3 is TGTGCCAGTAGGAGCAGGGGGTATTCTACCGGCTTCAACTATGGCTACACCTTC. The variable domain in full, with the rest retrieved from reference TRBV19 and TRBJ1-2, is DGGITQSPKYLFRKEGQNVTLSCEQNLNHDAMYWYRQDPGQGLRLIYYSQIVNDFQKGDIAEGYSVSREKKESFPLTVTSAQKNPTAFYLCASRSRGYSTGFNYGYTFGSGTRLTVV.

The CDR3 bases are TGCGCCAGCAGCTTGGATCCCCGGTCCATCAATGAGCAGTTCTTC. Amino acid sequence: CASSLDPRSINEQFF. This chain uses TRBV5-1 with TRBJ2-1; no reliable D call. This CDR3 is built from 15 residues. Germline V gene sequence: CDR1 SGHRS, CDR2 YFSETQ. V lost 0 bases, J lost 6 bases, and 13 bases lay in between.